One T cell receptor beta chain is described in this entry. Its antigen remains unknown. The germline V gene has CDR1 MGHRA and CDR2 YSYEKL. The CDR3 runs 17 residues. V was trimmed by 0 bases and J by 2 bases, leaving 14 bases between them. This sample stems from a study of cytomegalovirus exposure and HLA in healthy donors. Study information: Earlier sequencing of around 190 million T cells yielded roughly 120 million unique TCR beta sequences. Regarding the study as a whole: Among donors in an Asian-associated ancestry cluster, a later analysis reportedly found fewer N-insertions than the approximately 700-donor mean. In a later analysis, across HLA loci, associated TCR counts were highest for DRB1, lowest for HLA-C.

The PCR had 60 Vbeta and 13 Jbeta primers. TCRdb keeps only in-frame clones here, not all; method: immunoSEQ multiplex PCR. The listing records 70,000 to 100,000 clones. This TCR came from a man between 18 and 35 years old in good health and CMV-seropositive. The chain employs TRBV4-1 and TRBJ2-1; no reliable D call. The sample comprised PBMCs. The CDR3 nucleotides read TGCGCCAGCAGCCAAGATAGAGAAACCCCCACCTACAATGAGCAGTTCTTC. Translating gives CASSQDRETPTYNEQFF.